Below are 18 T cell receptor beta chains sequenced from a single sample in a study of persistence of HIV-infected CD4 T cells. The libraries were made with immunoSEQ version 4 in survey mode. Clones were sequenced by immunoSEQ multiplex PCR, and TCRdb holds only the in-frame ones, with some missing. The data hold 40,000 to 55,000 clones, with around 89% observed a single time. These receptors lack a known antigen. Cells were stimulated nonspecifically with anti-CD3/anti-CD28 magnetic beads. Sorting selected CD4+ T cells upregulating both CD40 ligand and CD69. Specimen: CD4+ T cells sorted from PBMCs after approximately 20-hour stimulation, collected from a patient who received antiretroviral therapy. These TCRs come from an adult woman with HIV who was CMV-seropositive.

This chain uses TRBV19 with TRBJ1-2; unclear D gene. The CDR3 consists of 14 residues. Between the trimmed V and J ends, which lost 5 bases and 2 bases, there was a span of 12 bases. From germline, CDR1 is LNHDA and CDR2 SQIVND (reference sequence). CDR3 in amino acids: CASSVQLGNYGYTF. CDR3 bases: TGTGCCAGTAGTGTCCAACTTGGCAACTATGGCTACACCTTC.

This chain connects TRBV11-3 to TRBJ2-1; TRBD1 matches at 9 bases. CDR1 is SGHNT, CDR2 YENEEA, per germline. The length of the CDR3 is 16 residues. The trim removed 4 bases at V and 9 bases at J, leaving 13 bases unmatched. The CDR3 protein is CASSSRGTGMAVEQFF. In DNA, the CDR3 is TGTGCCAGCAGCTCGAGGGGGACAGGGATGGCGGTTGAGCAGTTCTTC.

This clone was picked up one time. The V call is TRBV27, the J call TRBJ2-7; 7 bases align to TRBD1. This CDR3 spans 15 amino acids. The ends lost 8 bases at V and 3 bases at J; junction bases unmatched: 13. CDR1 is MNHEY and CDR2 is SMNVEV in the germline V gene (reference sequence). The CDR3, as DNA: TGTGCCAGCGGCCCTAGGTCGGGACAGCTCTACGAGCAGTACTTC. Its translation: CASGPRSGQLYEQYF.

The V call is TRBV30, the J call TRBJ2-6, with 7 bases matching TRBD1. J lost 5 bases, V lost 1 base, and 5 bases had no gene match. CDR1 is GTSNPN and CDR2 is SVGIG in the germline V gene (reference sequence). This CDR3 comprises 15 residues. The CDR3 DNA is TGTGCCTGGAGTGAGACAGGGATCTGGGCCAACGTCCTGACTTTC. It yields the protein CAWSETGIWANVLTF.

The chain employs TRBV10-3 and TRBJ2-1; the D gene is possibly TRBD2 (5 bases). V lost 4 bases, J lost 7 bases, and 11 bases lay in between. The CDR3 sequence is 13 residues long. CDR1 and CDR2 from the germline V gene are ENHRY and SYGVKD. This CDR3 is CAISAGSKNEQFF. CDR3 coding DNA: TGTGCCATCAGTGCGGGGAGTAAGAATGAGCAGTTCTTC.

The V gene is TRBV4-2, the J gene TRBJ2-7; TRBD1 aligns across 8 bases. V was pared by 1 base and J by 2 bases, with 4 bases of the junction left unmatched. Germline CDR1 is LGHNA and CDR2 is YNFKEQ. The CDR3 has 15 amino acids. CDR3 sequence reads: CASSQGGQGAYEQYF. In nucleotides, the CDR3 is TGTGCCAGCAGCCAAGGTGGACAGGGTGCCTACGAGCAGTACTTC.

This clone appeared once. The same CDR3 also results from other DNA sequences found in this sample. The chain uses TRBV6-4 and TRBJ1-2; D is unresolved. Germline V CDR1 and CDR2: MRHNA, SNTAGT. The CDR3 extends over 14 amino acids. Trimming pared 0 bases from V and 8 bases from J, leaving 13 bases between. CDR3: CASSDSTGRRGYTF. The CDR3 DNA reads TGTGCCAGCAGTGACTCGACGGGGAGAAGAGGCTACACCTTC.

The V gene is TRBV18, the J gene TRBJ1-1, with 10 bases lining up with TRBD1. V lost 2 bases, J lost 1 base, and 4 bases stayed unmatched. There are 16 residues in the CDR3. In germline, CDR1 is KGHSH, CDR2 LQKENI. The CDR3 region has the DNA TGTGCCAGCTCACCAGTGACAGGGGGCAGGAACACTGAAGCTTTCTTT. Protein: CASSPVTGGRNTEAFF. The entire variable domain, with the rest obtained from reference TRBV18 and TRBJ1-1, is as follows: NAGVMQNPRHLVRRRGQEARLRCSPMKGHSHVYWYRQLPEEGLKFMVYLQKENIIDESGMPKERFSAEFPKEGPSILRIQQVVRGDSAAYFCASSPVTGGRNTEAFFGQGTRLTVV.

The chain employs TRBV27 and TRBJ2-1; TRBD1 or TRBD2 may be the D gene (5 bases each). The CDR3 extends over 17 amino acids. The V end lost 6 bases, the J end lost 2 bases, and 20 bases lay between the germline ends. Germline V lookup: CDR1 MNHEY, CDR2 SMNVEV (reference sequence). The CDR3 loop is CASSLRPPGPTYNEQFF. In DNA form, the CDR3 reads TGTGCCAGCAGCTTGAGACCCCCGGGGCCAACCTACAATGAGCAGTTCTTC.

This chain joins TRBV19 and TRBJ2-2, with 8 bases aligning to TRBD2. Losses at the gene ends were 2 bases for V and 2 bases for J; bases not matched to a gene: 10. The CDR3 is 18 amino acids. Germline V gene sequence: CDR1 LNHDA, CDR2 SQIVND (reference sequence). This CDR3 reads CASSIRGGLLKNTGELFF. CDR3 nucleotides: TGTGCCAGTAGTATACGGGGGGGCCTATTAAAAAACACCGGGGAGCTGTTTTTT.

This CDR3 reads CASSQQGGYGYTF. The CDR3 nucleotides read TGTGCCAGCAGCCAACAGGGGGGCTATGGCTACACCTTC. The J gene is TRBJ1-2, the V gene TRBV5-5; 8 nucleotides agree with TRBD1. With 4 bases clipped from V and 4 bases from J, the junction kept 3 bases outside the gene matches. The CDR3 is made up of 13 amino acids. CDR1 and CDR2 (germline): SGHKS, YYEKEE (reference sequence).

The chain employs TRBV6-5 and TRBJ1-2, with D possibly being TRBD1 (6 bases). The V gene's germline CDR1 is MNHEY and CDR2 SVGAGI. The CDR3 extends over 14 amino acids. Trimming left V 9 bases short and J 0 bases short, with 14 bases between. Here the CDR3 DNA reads TGTGCCAGTAAAGAGGGGGGAACTAACTATGGCTACACCTTC. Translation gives CASKEGGTNYGYTF.

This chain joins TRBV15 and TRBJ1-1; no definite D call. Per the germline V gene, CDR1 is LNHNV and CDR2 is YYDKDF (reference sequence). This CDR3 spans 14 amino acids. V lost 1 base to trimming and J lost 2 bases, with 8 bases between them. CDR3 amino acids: CATSRGPTNTEAFF. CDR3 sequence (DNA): TGTGCCACCAGCAGAGGTCCTACTAACACTGAAGCTTTCTTT.

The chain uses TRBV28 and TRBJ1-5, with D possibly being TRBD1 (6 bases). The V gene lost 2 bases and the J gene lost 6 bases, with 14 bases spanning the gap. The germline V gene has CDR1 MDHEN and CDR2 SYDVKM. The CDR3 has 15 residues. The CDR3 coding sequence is TGTGCCAGCAGTTTAGGGCAGGGGCTGGTTCAGCCCCAGCATTTT. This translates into CASSLGQGLVQPQHF.

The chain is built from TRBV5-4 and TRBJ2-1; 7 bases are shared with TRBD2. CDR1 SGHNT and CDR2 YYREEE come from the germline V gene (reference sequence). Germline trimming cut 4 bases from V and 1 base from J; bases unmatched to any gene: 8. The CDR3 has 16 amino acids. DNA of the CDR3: TGTGCCAGCAGCGGAACTGGCGGGGGATCCTACAATGAGCAGTTCTTC. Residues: CASSGTGGGSYNEQFF.

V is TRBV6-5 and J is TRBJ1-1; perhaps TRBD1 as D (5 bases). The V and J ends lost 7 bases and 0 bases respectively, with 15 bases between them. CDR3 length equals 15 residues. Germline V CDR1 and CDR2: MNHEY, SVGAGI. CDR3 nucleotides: TGTGCCAGCAACGACGGGGGGGTGATGAACACTGAAGCTTTCTTT. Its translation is CASNDGGVMNTEAFF.

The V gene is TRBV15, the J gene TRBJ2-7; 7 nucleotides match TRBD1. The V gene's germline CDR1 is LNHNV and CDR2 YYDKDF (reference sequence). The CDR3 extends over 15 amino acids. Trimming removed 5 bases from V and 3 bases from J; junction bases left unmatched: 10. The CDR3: CATSRGQTGNYEQYF. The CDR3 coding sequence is TGTGCCACCAGCCGAGGACAGACAGGGAACTACGAGCAGTACTTC. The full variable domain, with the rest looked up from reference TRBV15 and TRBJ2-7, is DAMVIQNPRYQVTQFGKPVTLSCSQTLNHNVMYWYQQKSSQAPKLLFHYYDKDFNNEADTPDNFQSRRPNTSFCFLDIRSPGLGDTAMYLCATSRGQTGNYEQYFGPGTRLTVT.

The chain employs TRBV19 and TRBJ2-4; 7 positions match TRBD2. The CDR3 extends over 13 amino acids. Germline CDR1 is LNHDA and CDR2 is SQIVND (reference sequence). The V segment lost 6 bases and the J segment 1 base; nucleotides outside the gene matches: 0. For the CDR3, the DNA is TGTGCCAGTAGGACTAGCGCCAAAAACATTCAGTACTTC. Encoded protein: CASRTSAKNIQYF.